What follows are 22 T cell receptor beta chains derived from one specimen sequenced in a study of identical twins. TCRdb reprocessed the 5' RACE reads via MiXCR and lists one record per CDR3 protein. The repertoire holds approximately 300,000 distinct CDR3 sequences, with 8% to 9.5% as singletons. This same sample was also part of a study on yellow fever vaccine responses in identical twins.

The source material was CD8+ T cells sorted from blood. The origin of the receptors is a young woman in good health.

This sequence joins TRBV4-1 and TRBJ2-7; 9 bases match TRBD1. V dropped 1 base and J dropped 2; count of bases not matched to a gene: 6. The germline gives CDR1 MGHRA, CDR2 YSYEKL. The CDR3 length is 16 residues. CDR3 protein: CASSQAWTGEAYEQYF. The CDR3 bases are TGCGCCAGCAGCCAAGCGTGGACAGGGGAGGCCTACGAGCAGTACTTC.

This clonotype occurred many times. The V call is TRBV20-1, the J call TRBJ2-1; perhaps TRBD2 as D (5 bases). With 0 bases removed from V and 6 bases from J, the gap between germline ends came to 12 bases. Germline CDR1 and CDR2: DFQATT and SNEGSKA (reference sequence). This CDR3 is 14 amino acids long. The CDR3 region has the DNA TGCAGTGCTAGAGATTTCCTAGCCGGCAATGAGCAGTTCTTC. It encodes CSARDFLAGNEQFF.

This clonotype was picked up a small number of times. As DNA, the CDR3 is TGTGCCAGCAGCCAACTCCGGGGCTACGAGCAGTACTTC. Its translation is CASSQLRGYEQYF. The chain has TRBV4-2 and TRBJ2-7; D may be TRBD2 (5 bases). This CDR3 has 13 residues. CDR1 is LGHNA and CDR2 is YNFKEQ in the germline V gene. V was pared by 2 bases and J by 3 bases, with 8 bases between.

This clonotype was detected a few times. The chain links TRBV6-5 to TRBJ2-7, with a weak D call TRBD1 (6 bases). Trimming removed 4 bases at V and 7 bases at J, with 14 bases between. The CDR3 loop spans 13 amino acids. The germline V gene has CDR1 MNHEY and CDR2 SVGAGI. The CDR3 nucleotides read TGTGCCAGCAGTTGGGACATGCCGGGGGAGCAGTACTTC. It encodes CASSWDMPGEQYF.

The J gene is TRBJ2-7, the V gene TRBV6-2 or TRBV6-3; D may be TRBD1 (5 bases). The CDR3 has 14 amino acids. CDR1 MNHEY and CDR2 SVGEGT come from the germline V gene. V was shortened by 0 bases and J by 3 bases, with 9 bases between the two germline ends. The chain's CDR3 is CASSYSRQGYEQYF. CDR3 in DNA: TGTGCCAGCAGTTACTCGAGGCAGGGCTACGAGCAGTACTTC.

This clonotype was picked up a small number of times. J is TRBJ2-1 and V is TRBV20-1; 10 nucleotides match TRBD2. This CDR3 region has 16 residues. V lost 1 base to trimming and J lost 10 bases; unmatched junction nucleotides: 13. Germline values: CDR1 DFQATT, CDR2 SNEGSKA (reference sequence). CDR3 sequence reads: CSARGEKRGGWEEQFF. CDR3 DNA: TGCAGTGCTAGAGGGGAGAAGCGGGGGGGCTGGGAAGAGCAGTTCTTC.

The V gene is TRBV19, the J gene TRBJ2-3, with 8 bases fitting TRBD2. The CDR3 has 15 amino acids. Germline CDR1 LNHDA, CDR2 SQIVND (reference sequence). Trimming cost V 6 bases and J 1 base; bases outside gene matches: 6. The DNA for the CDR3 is TGTGCCAGTAGGGTGTCGGGAGGGCGCACAGATACGCAGTATTTT. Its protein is CASRVSGGRTDTQYF.

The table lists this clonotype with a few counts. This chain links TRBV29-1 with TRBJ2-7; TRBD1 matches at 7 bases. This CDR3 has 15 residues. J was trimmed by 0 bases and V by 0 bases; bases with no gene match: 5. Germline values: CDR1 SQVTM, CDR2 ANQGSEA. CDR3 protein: CSVEDLQGSSYEQYF. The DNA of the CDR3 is TGCAGCGTTGAAGATCTACAGGGGAGCTCCTACGAGCAGTACTTC.

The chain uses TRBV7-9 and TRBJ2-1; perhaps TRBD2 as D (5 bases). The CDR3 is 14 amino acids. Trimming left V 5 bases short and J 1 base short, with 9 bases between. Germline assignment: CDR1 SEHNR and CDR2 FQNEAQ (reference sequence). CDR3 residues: CASSPPGSYNEQFF. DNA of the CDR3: TGTGCCAGCAGCCCCCCGGGGTCCTACAATGAGCAGTTCTTC.

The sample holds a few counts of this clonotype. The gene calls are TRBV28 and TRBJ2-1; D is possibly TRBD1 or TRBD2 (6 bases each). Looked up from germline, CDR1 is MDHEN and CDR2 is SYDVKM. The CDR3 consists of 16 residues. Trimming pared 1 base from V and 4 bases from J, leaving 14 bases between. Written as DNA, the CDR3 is TGTGCCAGCAGTTTATATAGGGGGAGCGGGTACAATGAGCAGTTCTTC. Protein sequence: CASSLYRGSGYNEQFF.

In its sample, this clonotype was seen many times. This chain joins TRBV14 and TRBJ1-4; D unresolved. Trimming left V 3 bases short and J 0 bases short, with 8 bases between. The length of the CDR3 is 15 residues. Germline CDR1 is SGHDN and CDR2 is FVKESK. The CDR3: CASSHRSATNEKLFF. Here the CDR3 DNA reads TGTGCCAGCAGCCATCGAAGTGCAACTAATGAAAAACTGTTTTTT.

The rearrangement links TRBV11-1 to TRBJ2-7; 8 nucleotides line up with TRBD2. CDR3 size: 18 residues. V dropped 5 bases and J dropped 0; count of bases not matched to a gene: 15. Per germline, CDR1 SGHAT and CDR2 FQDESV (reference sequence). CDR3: CASSPAGGLAGSSYEQYF. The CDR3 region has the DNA TGTGCCAGCAGCCCGGCGGGAGGTTTGGCGGGGAGCTCCTACGAGCAGTACTTC.

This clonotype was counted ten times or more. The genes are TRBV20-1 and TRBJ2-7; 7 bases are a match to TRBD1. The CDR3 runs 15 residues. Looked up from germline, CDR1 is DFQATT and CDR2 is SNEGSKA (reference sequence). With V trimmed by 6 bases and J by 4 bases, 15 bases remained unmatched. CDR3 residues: CSALFPDRASYEQYF. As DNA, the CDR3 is TGCAGTGCCCTCTTTCCCGACAGGGCCTCGTACGAGCAGTACTTC.

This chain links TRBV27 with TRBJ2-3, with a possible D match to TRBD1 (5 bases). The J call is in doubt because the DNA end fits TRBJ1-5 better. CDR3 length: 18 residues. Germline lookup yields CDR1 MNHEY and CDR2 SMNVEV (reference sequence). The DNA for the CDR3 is TGTGCCAGCAGTCCCCTAGGGGCTGGCGGGGGAAGCACAGATACGCAGCATTTT. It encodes CASSPLGAGGGSTDTQHF.

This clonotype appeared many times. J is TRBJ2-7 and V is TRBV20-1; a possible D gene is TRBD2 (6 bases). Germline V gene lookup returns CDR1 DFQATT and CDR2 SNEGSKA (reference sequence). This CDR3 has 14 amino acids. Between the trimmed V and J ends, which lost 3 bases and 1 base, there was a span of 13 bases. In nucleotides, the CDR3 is TGCAGTGCTAGCACCGGGAGCGATTCCTACGAGCAGTACTTC. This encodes CSASTGSDSYEQYF.

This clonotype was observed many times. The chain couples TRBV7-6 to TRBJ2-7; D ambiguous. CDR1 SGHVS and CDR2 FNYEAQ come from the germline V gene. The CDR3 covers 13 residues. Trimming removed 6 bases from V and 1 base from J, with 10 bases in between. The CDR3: CASRRGTSYEQYF. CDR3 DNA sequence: TGTGCCAGCAGGAGAGGAACATCCTACGAGCAGTACTTC.

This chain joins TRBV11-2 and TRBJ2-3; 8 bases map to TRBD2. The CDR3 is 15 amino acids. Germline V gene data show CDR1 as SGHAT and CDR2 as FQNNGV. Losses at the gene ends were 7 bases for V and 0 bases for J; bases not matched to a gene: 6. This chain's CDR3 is CASTLSGASTDTQYF. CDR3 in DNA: TGTGCCAGCACCCTTAGCGGGGCTAGCACAGATACGCAGTATTTT.

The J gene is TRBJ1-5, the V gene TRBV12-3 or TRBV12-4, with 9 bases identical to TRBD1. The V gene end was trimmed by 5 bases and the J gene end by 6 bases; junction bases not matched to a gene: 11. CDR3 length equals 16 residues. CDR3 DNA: TGTGCCAGCAGTAAATCCGGGACAGGGAGCGGTCAGCCCCAGCATTTT. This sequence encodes CASSKSGTGSGQPQHF.

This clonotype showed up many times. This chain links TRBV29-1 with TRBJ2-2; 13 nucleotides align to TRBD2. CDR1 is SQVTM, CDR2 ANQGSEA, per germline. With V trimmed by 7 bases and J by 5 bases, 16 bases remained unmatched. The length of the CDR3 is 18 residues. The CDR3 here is CSAQNATSGRYQTGELFF. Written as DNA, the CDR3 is TGCAGCGCCCAAAATGCGACTAGCGGGAGGTACCAAACCGGGGAGCTGTTTTTT.

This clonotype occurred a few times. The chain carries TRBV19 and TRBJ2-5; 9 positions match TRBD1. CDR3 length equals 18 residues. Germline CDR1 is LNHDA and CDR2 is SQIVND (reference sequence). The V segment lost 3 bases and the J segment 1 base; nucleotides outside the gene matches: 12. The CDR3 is CASSILAAGQGPQETQYF. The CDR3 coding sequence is TGTGCCAGTAGTATTTTGGCTGCGGGACAGGGTCCCCAAGAGACCCAGTACTTC. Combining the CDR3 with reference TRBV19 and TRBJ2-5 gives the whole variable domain DGGITQSPKYLFRKEGQNVTLSCEQNLNHDAMYWYRQDPGQGLRLIYYSQIVNDFQKGDIAEGYSVSREKKESFPLTVTSAQKNPTAFYLCASSILAAGQGPQETQYFGPGTRLLVL.

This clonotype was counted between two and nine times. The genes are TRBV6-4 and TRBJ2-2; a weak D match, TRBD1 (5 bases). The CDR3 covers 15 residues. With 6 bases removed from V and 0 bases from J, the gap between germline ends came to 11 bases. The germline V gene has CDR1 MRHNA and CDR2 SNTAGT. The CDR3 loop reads CASRVTEPNTGELFF. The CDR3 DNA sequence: TGTGCCAGCAGAGTGACAGAGCCGAACACCGGGGAGCTGTTTTTT.

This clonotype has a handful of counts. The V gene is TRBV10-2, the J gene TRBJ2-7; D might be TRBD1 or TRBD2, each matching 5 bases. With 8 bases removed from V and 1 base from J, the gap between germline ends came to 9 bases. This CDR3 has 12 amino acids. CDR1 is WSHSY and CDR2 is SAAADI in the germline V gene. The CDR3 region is CASGDGSYEQYF. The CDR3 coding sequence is TGCGCCAGCGGGGACGGATCCTACGAGCAGTACTTC.